The count of the clone carrying this TCR beta chain is one. The data belong to a study of blood T cell repertoires in COVID-19. The CDR3 extends over 17 amino acids. The germline V gene encodes CDR1 SGDLS and CDR2 YYNGEE. Unmatched junction bases numbered 11, after V lost 3 bases and J lost 1 base. Assay used: immunoSEQ multiplex PCR; TCRdb lists only in-frame clones, some missing. The sample yields about 150,000 clones, around 88% seen once. This receptor was taken from a human donor in a cohort sampled during active COVID-19. The rearrangement links TRBV9 to TRBJ1-2; 8 nucleotides line up with TRBD1. The sequenced material came from peripheral blood. The CDR3 bases are TGTGCCAGCAGCGGAAGAATCGGGACAGGCTTTAACTATGGCTACACCTTC. This sequence encodes CASSGRIGTGFNYGYTF. Combining the CDR3 with reference TRBV9 and TRBJ1-2 gives the whole variable domain DSGVTQTPKHLITATGQRVTLRCSPRSGDLSVYWYQQSLDQGLQFLIQYYNGEERAKGNILERFSAQQFPDLHSELNLSSLELGDSALYFCASSGRIGTGFNYGYTFGSGTRLTVV.